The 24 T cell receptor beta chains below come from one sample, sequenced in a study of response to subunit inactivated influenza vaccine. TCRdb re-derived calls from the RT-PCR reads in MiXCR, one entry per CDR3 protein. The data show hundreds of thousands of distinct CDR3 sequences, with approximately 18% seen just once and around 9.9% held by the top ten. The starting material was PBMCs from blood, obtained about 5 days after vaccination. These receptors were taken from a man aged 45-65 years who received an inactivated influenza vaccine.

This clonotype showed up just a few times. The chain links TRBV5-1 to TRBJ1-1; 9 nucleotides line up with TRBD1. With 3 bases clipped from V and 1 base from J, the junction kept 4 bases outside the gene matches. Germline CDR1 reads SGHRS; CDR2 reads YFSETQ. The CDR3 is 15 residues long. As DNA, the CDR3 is TGCGCCAGCAGCTGGGGACAGGGCCCGAACACTGAAGCTTTCTTT. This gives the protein CASSWGQGPNTEAFF. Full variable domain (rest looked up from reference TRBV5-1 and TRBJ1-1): KAGVTQTPRYLIKTRGQQVTLSCSPISGHRSVSWYQQTPGQGLQFLFEYFSETQRNKGNFPGRFSGRQFSNSRSEMNVSTLELGDSALYLCASSWGQGPNTEAFFGQGTRLTVV.

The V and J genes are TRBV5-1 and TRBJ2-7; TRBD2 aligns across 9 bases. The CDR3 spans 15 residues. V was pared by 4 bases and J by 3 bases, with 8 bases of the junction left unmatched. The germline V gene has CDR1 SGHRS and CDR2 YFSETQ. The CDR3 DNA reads TGCGCCAGCAGCCAGAGCGGGGGGTCCATCTACGAGCAGTACTTC. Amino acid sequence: CASSQSGGSIYEQYF.

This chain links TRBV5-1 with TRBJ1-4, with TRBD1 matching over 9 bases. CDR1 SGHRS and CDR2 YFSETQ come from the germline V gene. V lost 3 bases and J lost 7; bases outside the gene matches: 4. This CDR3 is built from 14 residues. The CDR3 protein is CASSWTGEGEKLFF. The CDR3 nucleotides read TGCGCCAGCAGCTGGACAGGGGAGGGTGAAAAACTGTTTTTT.

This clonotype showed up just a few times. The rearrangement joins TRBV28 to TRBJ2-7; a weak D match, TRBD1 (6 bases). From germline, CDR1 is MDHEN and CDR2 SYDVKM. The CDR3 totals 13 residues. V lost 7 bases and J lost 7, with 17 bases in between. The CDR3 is CASTDVGAQEQYF. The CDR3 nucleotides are TGTGCCAGCACTGATGTGGGGGCCCAGGAGCAGTACTTC.

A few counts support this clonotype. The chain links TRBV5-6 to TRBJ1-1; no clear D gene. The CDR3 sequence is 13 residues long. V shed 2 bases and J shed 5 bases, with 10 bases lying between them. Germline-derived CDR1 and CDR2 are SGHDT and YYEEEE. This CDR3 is CASSFAGVTEAFF. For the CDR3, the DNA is TGTGCCAGCAGCTTCGCTGGGGTGACTGAAGCTTTCTTT. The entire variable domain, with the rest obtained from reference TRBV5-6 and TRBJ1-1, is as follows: DAGVTQSPTHLIKTRGQQVTLRCSPKSGHDTVSWYQQALGQGPQFIFQYYEEEERQRGNFPDRFSGHQFPNYSSELNVNALLLGDSALYLCASSFAGVTEAFFGQGTRLTVV.

DNA of the CDR3: TGTGCCAGCAGTGAAATAGGAGCCTACGAGCAGTACTTC. Its protein product is CASSEIGAYEQYF. The rearrangement uses TRBV2 and TRBJ2-7; D is undetermined. The CDR3 is made up of 13 amino acids. Trimming cost V 2 bases and J 2 bases, with 7 bases left between them. Germline values: CDR1 SNHLY, CDR2 FYNNEI.

The CDR3 is CASSPSAGTYEQYF. The CDR3 region has the DNA TGTGCCAGCTCACCATCTGCAGGAACCTACGAGCAGTACTTC. V gene TRBV18 combines with J gene TRBJ2-7, with D unclear. V dropped 2 bases and J dropped 2 bases, with 10 bases sitting between them. Germline V gene sequence: CDR1 KGHSH, CDR2 LQKENI. This CDR3 is 14 amino acids long.

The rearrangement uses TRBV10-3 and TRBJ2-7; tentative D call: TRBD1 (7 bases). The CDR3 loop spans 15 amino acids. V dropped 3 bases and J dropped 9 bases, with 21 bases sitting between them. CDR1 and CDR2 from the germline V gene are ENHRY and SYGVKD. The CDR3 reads CAISDWDSPSGVQYF. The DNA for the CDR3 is TGTGCCATCAGTGATTGGGACAGCCCCTCGGGGGTGCAGTACTTC.

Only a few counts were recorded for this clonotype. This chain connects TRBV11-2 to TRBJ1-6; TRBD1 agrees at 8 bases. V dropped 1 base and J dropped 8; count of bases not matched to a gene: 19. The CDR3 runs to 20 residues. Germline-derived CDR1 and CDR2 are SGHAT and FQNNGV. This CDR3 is CASSLVGGQLRRTGHSPLHF. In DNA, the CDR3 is TGTGCCAGCAGCTTAGTAGGTGGTCAATTACGCAGGACAGGGCATTCACCCCTCCACTTT. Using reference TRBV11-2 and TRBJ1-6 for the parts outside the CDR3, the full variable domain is EAGVAQSPRYKIIEKRQSVAFWCNPISGHATLYWYQQILGQGPKLLIQFQNNGVVDDSQLPKDRFSAERLKGVDSTLKIQPAKLEDSAVYLCASSLVGGQLRRTGHSPLHFGNGTRLTVT.

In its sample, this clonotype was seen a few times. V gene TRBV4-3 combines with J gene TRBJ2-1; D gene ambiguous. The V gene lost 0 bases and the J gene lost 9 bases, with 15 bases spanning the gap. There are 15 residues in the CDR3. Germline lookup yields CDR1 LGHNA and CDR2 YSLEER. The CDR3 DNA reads TGCGCCAGCAGCCAAGATGGTTGGGCAGTGGGTGAGCAGTTCTTC. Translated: CASSQDGWAVGEQFF.

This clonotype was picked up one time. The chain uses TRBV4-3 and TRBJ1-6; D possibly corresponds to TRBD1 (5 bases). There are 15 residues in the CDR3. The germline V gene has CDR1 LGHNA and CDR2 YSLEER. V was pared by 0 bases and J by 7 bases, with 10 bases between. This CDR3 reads CASSQEIKGNSPLHF. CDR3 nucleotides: TGCGCCAGCAGCCAAGAGATCAAGGGGAATTCACCCCTCCACTTT.

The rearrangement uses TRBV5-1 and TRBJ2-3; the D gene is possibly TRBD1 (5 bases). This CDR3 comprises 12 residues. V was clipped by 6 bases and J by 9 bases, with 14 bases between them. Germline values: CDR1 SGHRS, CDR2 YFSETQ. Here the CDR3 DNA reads TGCGCCAGCACTGTCGACAGTCTAACGCAGTATTTT. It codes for CASTVDSLTQYF.

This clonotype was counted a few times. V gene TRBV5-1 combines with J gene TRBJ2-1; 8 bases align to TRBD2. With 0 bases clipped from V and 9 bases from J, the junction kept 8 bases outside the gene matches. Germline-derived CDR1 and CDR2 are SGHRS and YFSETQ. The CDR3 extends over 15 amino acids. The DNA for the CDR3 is TGCGCCAGCAGCTTGGTTCCGGGGGGGCAGGTTGAGCAGTTCTTC. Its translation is CASSLVPGGQVEQFF. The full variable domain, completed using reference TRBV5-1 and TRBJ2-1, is KAGVTQTPRYLIKTRGQQVTLSCSPISGHRSVSWYQQTPGQGLQFLFEYFSETQRNKGNFPGRFSGRQFSNSRSEMNVSTLELGDSALYLCASSLVPGGQVEQFFGPGTRLTVL.

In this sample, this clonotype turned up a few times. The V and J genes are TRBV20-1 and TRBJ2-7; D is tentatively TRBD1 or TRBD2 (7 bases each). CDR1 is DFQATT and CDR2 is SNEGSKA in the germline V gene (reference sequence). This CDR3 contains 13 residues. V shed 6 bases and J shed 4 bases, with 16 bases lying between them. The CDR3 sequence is CSAPYRGGYEQYF. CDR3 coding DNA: TGCAGTGCCCCCTACAGGGGAGGGTACGAGCAGTACTTC.

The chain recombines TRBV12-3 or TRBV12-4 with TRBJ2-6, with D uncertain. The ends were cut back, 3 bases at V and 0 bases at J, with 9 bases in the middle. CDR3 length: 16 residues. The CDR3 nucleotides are TGTGCCAGCAGTTTGAAGCGCTTCTCTGGGGCCAACGTCCTGACTTTC. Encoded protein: CASSLKRFSGANVLTF.

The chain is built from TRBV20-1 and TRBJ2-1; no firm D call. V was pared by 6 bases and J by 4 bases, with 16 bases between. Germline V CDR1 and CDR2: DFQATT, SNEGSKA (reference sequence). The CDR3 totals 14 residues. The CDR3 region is CSAKMTSSYNEQFF. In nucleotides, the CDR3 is TGCAGTGCCAAAATGACTTCCAGTTACAATGAGCAGTTCTTC.

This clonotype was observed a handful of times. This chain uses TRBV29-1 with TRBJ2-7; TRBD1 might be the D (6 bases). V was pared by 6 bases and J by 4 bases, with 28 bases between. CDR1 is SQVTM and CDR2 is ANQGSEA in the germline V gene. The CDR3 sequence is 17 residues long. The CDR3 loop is CSVTANRIQGTKYEQYF. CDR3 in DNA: TGCAGCGTGACGGCAAACAGAATACAGGGAACAAAATACGAGCAGTACTTC.

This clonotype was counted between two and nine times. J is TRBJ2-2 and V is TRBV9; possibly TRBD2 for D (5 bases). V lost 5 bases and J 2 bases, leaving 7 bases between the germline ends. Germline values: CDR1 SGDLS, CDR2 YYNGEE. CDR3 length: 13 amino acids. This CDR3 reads CASRRGNTGELFF. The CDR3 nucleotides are TGTGCCAGCAGACGGGGAAACACCGGGGAGCTGTTTTTT.

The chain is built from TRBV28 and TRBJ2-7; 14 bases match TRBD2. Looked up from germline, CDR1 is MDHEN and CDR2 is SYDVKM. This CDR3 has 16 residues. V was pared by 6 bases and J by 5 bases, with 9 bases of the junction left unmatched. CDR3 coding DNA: TGTGCCAGCAGCCAAGGACTAGCGGGAGGACCCAACGAGCAGTACTTC. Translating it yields CASSQGLAGGPNEQYF.

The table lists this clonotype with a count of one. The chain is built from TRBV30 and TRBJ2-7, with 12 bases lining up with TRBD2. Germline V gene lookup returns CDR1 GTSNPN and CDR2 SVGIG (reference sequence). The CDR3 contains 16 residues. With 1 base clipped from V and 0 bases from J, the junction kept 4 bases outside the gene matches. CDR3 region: CAWSGLAGAFSYEQYF. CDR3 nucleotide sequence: TGTGCCTGGAGTGGACTAGCGGGAGCGTTCTCCTACGAGCAGTACTTC.

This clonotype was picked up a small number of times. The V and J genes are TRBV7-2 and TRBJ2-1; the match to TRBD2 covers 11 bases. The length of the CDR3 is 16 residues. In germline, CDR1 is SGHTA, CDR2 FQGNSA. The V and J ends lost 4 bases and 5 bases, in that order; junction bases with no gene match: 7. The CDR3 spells CASSSALAGAHNEQFF. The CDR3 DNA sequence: TGTGCCAGCAGCTCAGCACTAGCGGGGGCCCACAATGAGCAGTTCTTC.

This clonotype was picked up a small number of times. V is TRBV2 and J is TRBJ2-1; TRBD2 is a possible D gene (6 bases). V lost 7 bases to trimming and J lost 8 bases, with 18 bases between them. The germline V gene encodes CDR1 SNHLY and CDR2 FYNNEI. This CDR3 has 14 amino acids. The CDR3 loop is CASTSYSSVDEQFF. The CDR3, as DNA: TGTGCCAGCACCTCCTATTCTAGCGTAGATGAGCAGTTCTTC.

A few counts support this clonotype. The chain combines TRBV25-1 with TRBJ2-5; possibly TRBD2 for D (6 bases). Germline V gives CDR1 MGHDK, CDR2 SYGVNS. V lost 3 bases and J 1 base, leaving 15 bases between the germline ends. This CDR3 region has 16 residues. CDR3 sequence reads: CASSDMGRNGQETQYF. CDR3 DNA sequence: TGTGCCAGCAGTGATATGGGGAGGAATGGCCAAGAGACCCAGTACTTC.

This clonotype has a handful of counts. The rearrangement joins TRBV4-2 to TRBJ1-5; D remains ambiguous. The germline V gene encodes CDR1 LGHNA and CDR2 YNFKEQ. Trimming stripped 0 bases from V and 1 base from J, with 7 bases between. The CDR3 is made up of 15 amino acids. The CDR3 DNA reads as TGTGCCAGCAGCCAAGACGGAACAAGCAATCAGCCCCAGCATTTT. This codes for CASSQDGTSNQPQHF.